The source of this T cell receptor (beta chain) is a study of cytomegalovirus exposure and HLA in healthy donors. The study, taken as a whole, reports: Altogether, more than 150 TCR beta chains were recorded as cytomegalovirus-associated.

About this clone: Its target is unknown.

The PCR used 60 Vbeta and 13 Jbeta primers. The protocol was immunoSEQ multiplex PCR, while the TCRdb copy is restricted to in-frame clones and leaves out a portion. The repertoire holds around 180,000 clones, with 84% as singletons. The CDR3 contains 14 residues. From germline, CDR1 is MDHEN and CDR2 SYDVKM. The V and J ends lost 2 bases and 6 bases respectively, with 14 bases between them. Sequencing was done on a sample of PBMCs. The gene calls are TRBV28 and TRBJ2-7; D might be TRBD2 (5 bases). The clonotype originates from a girl aged 2-15 years in good health and CMV-seropositive. The CDR3 DNA reads as TGTGCCAGCAGTTTACTTCCGGGGTTAGCCGAGCAGTACTTC. Encoded protein: CASSLLPGLAEQYF.